Presented here are 23 T cell receptor beta chains from one specimen sequenced in a study of OX40 agonist ivuxolimab in advanced cancers. Assay: immunoSEQ multiplex PCR; the TCRdb copy retains only in-frame clones and omits some. The data hold under 80,000 clones, with roughly 84% observed a single time. The sequences come from CD4+ or CD8+ T cells sorted from blood, collected in a trial of the OX40 agonist ivuxolimab. The receptors originated from an adult with an advanced solid tumor such as melanoma, head and neck, liver or kidney cancer.

CDR3 loop: CASSYFLRGEQFF. CDR3 bases: TGTGCCAGCAGTTACTTTCTGCGTGGGGAGCAGTTCTTC. The chain is built from TRBV6-5 and TRBJ2-1; unclear D gene. The CDR3 covers 13 residues. With 1 base removed from V and 10 bases from J, the gap between germline ends came to 11 bases. Germline-derived CDR1 and CDR2 are MNHEY and SVGAGI.

The chain combines TRBV19 with TRBJ2-7; 10 bases map to TRBD1. V gave up 5 bases and J gave up 3 bases; unmatched junction bases: 7. The CDR3 runs to 15 residues. CDR1 and CDR2 (germline): LNHDA, SQIVND (reference sequence). The CDR3 protein is CASSSTGTGDYEQYF. CDR3 coding DNA: TGTGCCAGTAGTTCTACCGGGACAGGGGACTACGAGCAGTACTTC.

This rearrangement joins TRBV28 to TRBJ2-7; 7 bases line up with TRBD2. From germline, CDR1 is MDHEN and CDR2 SYDVKM. The junction had 9 bases not matched to a gene; V was cut back by 3 bases and J by 7 bases. CDR3 length equals 14 residues. CDR3: CASSFGLVGSEQYF. The CDR3 DNA is TGTGCCAGCAGTTTTGGACTAGTCGGAAGTGAGCAGTACTTC.

V and J are TRBV5-1 and TRBJ2-2; tentative D call: TRBD2 (6 bases). Trimming left V 3 bases short and J 4 bases short, with 13 bases between. The CDR3 runs 15 residues. Germline-derived CDR1 and CDR2 are SGHRS and YFSETQ. The CDR3 bases are TGCGCCAGCAGCTACGGGGGAGATGGCACCGGGGAGCTGTTTTTT. This gives the protein CASSYGGDGTGELFF.

The chain couples TRBV7-2 to TRBJ2-1; D gene ambiguous. This CDR3 has 13 amino acids. CDR1 SGHTA and CDR2 FQGNSA come from the germline V gene. The V and J ends lost 1 base and 7 bases respectively, with 8 bases between them. The DNA for the CDR3 is TGTGCCAGCAGCTTAGGAAGTGGGAATGAGCAGTTCTTC. Protein: CASSLGSGNEQFF.

The CDR3 DNA follows: TGTGCCAGTAGTGCGCAGGGGGCGCGGATCTATGGCTACACCTTC. Its translation: CASSAQGARIYGYTF. This chain links TRBV19 with TRBJ1-2, with 8 nucleotides matching TRBD1. Germline loops: CDR1 LNHDA, CDR2 SQIVND (reference sequence). The CDR3 covers 15 residues. With 5 bases clipped from V and 4 bases from J, the junction kept 9 bases outside the gene matches.

The chain recombines TRBV4-3 with TRBJ1-1; D unresolved. V lost 8 bases, J lost 0 bases, and 10 bases lay in between. This CDR3 has 13 amino acids. Germline values: CDR1 LGHNA, CDR2 YSLEER. CDR3 bases: TGCGCCAGCTCTTTGGGTGTGAACACTGAAGCTTTCTTT. This translates into CASSLGVNTEAFF.

To note about this clone: A read error may produce the germline difference seen at one junction end. This chain connects TRBV7-7 to TRBJ2-2; 9 bases are shared with TRBD2. Germline lookup yields CDR1 SSHAT and CDR2 FNYEAQ (reference sequence). This CDR3 contains 16 residues. As DNA, the CDR3 is TGTGCTAGCAGCGACCCTAGCGGGGAGAACACCGGGGAGCTGTTTTTT. Translated: CASSDPSGENTGELFF.

V is TRBV7-3 and J is TRBJ2-5, with a weak D call TRBD2 (5 bases). The CDR3 extends over 15 amino acids. The germline gives CDR1 SGHTA, CDR2 FQGTGA. V was cut by 2 bases and J by 0 bases, with 10 bases left in between. CDR3 coding DNA: TGTGCCAGCAGCTTAGGGTCGGGAAACCAAGAGACCCAGTACTTC. Amino acid sequence: CASSLGSGNQETQYF.

This chain connects TRBV7-3 to TRBJ2-2; 7 bases line up with TRBD1. Per the germline V gene, CDR1 is SGHTA and CDR2 is FQGTGA. With V trimmed by 5 bases and J by 4 bases, 4 bases remained unmatched. CDR3 length equals 14 residues. The DNA for the CDR3 is TGTGCCAGCAGCCGTACAGGGGCCACCGGGGAGCTGTTTTTT. Encoded protein: CASSRTGATGELFF.

The V call is TRBV29-1, the J call TRBJ1-2; 7 bases match TRBD1. Germline values: CDR1 SQVTM, CDR2 ANQGSEA. J lost 8 bases, V lost 5 bases, and 11 bases had no gene match. This CDR3 is 13 amino acids long. CDR3 loop: CSVKGQFLTGYTF. In DNA, the CDR3 is TGCAGCGTTAAGGGACAGTTCCTAACGGGCTACACCTTC.

The gene calls are TRBV28 and TRBJ2-7; D perhaps matches TRBD2 (5 bases). CDR1 is MDHEN and CDR2 is SYDVKM in the germline V gene. V lost 2 bases to trimming and J lost 9 bases, with 14 bases between them. The CDR3 consists of 13 residues. The CDR3 DNA is TGTGCCAGCAGTTTAGGAGGCCTAGTAGGGCAGTACTTC. Translation: CASSLGGLVGQYF.

V gene TRBV5-4 combines with J gene TRBJ2-7, with a weak D call TRBD2 (5 bases). V dropped 4 bases and J dropped 1 base, with 18 bases sitting between them. The CDR3 runs to 16 residues. Germline V gene sequence: CDR1 SGHNT, CDR2 YYREEE (reference sequence). CDR3 DNA: TGTGCCAGCAGCCCCGCTGGGAGCGGCCCGTCCTACGAGCAGTACTTC. This encodes CASSPAGSGPSYEQYF.

The chain recombines TRBV7-3 with TRBJ1-1, with D possibly being TRBD1 (6 bases). CDR1 is SGHTA, CDR2 FQGTGA, per germline. With 5 bases removed from V and 5 bases from J, the gap between germline ends came to 18 bases. The CDR3 is 15 residues long. Here the CDR3 DNA reads TGTGCCAGCAGCCTTCAAGGGGGGCTGGGGACTGAAGCTTTCTTT. Its protein product is CASSLQGGLGTEAFF.

This sequence joins TRBV28 and TRBJ2-7, with D perhaps TRBD2 (6 bases). Trimming shortened V by 3 bases and J by 2 bases, and 8 bases separated the two germline ends. The germline gives CDR1 MDHEN, CDR2 SYDVKM. The CDR3 is 13 residues long. CDR3 DNA sequence: TGTGCCAGCAGTTTCGGGACTGCCTACGAGCAGTACTTC. It yields the protein CASSFGTAYEQYF. The variable domain in full, completed from reference TRBV28 and TRBJ2-7, reads DVKVTQSSRYLVKRTGEKVFLECVQDMDHENMFWYRQDPGLGLRLIYFSYDVKMKEKGDIPEGYSVSREKKERFSLILESASTNQTSMYLCASSFGTAYEQYFGPGTRLTVT.

This clone was detected a few times. This rearrangement joins TRBV6-5 to TRBJ1-1; D might be TRBD1 (6 bases). Germline V gene sequence: CDR1 MNHEY, CDR2 SVGAGI. The CDR3 is 13 residues long. Trimming took off 5 bases at V and 1 base at J, with 8 bases between the two ends. The CDR3 sequence is CASSHRANTEAFF. The CDR3 bases are TGTGCCAGCAGTCACAGGGCGAACACTGAAGCTTTCTTT.

This chain connects TRBV30 to TRBJ1-4; D is unclear. The CDR3 contains 15 residues. CDR1 and CDR2 from the germline V gene are GTSNPN and SVGIG (reference sequence). With 1 base removed from V and 0 bases from J, the gap between germline ends came to 9 bases. The CDR3 is CAWSGRDATNEKLFF. In nucleotides, the CDR3 is TGTGCCTGGAGTGGGCGAGATGCAACTAATGAAAAACTGTTTTTT.

V gene TRBV6-6 combines with J gene TRBJ2-1; TRBD2 agrees at 10 bases. This CDR3 spans 14 amino acids. Losses at the gene ends were 8 bases for V and 7 bases for J; bases not matched to a gene: 8. Germline V gives CDR1 MNHNY, CDR2 SVGAGI (reference sequence). CDR3 protein: CASRAGGPWNEQFF. The CDR3 nucleotides are TGTGCCAGCCGAGCGGGAGGGCCTTGGAATGAGCAGTTCTTC.

The rearrangement joins TRBV4-2 to TRBJ2-5; no definite D call. Judging by the DNA end, TRBJ2-7 fits better; the J call may be wrong. Germline CDR1 is LGHNA and CDR2 is YNFKEQ. The CDR3 has 13 residues. The CDR3, as DNA: TGTGCCAGCAGCCAAGCTGGCAGAAGCGAGCAGTACTTC. Its protein is CASSQAGRSEQYF.

In DNA form, the CDR3 reads TGTGCCAGCTCACCGAATGACAGGACCCAGTACTTC. It codes for CASSPNDRTQYF. V and J are TRBV18 and TRBJ2-5, with D possibly matching TRBD1 (5 bases). The V gene's germline CDR1 is KGHSH and CDR2 LQKENI. Trimming stripped 3 bases from V and 7 bases from J, with 9 bases between. There are 12 residues in the CDR3.

This clone was found a few times. The chain links TRBV4-1 to TRBJ2-2, with a possible D match to TRBD2 (6 bases). With 0 bases removed from V and 4 bases from J, the gap between germline ends came to 12 bases. Germline values: CDR1 MGHRA, CDR2 YSYEKL. This CDR3 contains 16 residues. CDR3 nucleotide sequence: TGCGCCAGCAGCCAAGAACCGGGACTTCTCACCGGGGAGCTGTTTTTT. Translation: CASSQEPGLLTGELFF.

The J gene is TRBJ2-7, the V gene TRBV5-1; D remains unclear. Germline V gives CDR1 SGHRS, CDR2 YFSETQ. The CDR3 covers 11 residues. Deletions cut 4 bases from V and 5 bases from J, with 7 bases between. The DNA for the CDR3 is TGCGCCAGCAGCCCAGGACACGAGCAGTACTTC. It specifies CASSPGHEQYF.

The rearrangement uses TRBV28 and TRBJ2-2; 7 bases agree with TRBD2. Germline CDR1 MDHEN, CDR2 SYDVKM. The CDR3 is 14 residues long. The J segment lost 4 bases and the V segment lost 4 bases, leaving 3 bases of the junction unmatched. The CDR3 sequence: CASSWGGSTGELFF. CDR3 nucleotide sequence: TGTGCCAGCAGTTGGGGAGGGTCCACCGGGGAGCTGTTTTTT.